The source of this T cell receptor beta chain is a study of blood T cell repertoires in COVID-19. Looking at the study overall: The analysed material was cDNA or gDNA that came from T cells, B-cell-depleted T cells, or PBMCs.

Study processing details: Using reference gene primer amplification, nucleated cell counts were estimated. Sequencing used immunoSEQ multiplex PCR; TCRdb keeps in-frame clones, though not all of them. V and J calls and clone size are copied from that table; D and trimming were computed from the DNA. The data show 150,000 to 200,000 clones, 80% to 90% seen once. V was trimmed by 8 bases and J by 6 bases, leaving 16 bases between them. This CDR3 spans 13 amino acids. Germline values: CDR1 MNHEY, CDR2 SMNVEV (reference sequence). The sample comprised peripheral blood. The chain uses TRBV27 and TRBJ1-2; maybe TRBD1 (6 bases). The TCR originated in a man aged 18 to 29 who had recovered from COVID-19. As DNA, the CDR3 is TGTGCCAGCGGAACAGGGCAGGCGAATGGCTACACCTTC. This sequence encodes CASGTGQANGYTF.